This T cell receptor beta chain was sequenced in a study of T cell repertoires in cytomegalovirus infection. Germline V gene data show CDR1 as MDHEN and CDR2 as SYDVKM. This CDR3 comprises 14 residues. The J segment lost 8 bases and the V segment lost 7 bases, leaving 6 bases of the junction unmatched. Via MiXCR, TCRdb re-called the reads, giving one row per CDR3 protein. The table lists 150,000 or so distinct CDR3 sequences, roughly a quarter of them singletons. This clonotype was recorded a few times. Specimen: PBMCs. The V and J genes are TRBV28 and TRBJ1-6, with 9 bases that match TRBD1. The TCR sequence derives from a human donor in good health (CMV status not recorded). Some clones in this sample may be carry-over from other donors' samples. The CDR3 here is CASTIGTGYSPLHF. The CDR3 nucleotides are TGTGCCAGCACCATAGGGACAGGGTATTCACCCCTCCACTTT.